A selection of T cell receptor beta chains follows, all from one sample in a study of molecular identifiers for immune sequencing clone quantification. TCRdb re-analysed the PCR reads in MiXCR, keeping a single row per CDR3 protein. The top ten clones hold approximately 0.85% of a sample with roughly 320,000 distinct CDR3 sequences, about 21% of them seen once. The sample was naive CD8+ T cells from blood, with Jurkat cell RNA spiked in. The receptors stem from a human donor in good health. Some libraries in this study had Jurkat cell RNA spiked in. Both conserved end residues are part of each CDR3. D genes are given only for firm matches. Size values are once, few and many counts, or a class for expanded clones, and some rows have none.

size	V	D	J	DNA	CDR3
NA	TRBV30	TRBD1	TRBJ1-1	TGTGCCTGGACCCCAGGGGAGGGGGCGCGGACTGAAGCTTTCTTT	CAWTPGEGARTEAFF
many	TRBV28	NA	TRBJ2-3	TGTGCCAGCAGTTTACTTGGTCCGACAGATACGCAGTATTTT	CASSLLGPTDTQYF
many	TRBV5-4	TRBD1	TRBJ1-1	TGTGCCAGCAGCTTGGACAGGGGTGGCCCTGAAGCTTTCTTT	CASSLDRGGPEAFF
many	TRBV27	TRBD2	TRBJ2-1	TGTGCCAGCAGTTTCTTGGCGGGGGGCGATGAGCAGTTCTTC	CASSFLAGGDEQFF
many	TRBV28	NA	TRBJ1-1	TGTGCCAGCAGTTTCTTTAACACTGAAGCTTTCTTT	CASSFFNTEAFF
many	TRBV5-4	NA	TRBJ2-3	TGTGCCAGCAGCTTCGGTAACGACGAGCAGTATTTT	CASSFGNDEQYF
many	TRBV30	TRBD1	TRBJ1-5	TGTGCCTGGAGTTGGGACAGGAGCAATCAGCCCCAGCATTTT	CAWSWDRSNQPQHF
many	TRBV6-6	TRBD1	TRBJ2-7	TGTGCCAGCAGCTTTTCGACAGGGGCCTACGAGCAGTACTTC	CASSFSTGAYEQYF
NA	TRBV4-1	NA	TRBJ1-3	TGCGCCAGCAGCCAAGAGGAGCGAGTTGCGGTTGGAAACACCATATATTTT	CASSQEERVAVGNTIYF
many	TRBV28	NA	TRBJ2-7	TGTGCCAGCAGTTTACCCAGGTCAAGCTCCTACGAGCAGTACTTC	CASSLPRSSSYEQYF
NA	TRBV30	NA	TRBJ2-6	TGTGCCTGGAGTGTACATCAGCTCTCTGGGGCCAACGTCCTGACTTTC	CAWSVHQLSGANVLTF
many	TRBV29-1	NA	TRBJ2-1	TGCAGCGTTGAAGAATCGCGGGGGCGGGGGCAGTTCTTC	CSVEESRGRGQFF
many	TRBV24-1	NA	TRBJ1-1	TGTGCCACCAGGAGTGGTAAGAACACTGAAGCTTTCTTT	CATRSGKNTEAFF
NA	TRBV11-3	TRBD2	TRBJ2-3	TGTGCCAGCAGCTCCCCCGGGACTAGCGGGGCGGATACGCAGTATTTT	CASSSPGTSGADTQYF
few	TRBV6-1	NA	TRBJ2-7	TGTTCCAGCTTCCCGGCACTAGGGTCCTACGAGCAGTACTTC	CSSFPALGSYEQYF
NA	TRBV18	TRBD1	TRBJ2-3	TGTGCCAGCTCACCACCTGTGGCAGGGGGCTCAGATACGCAGTATTTT	CASSPPVAGGSDTQYF
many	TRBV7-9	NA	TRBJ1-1	TGTGCCAGCAGAAAGGGAGTGAACACTGAAGCTTTCTTT	CASRKGVNTEAFF
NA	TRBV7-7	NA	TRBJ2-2	TGTGCCAGCAGCCAATCTGGTCCCCTGAACACCGGGGAGCTGTTTTTT	CASSQSGPLNTGELFF
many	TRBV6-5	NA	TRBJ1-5	TGTGCCAGCAGCCCAGGGCCGGGGAGCAATCAGCCCCAGCATTTT	CASSPGPGSNQPQHF
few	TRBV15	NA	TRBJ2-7	TGTGCCACCAGCGGACACAGGACCCACGAGCAGTACTTC	CATSGHRTHEQYF
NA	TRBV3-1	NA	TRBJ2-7	TGTGCCAGCAGCCCAACCCTAGGCGACAGCAGCTCCTACGAGCAGTACTTC	CASSPTLGDSSSYEQYF
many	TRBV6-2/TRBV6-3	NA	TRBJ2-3	TGTGCCAGCACCCCATTTTCTGTTTACACAGATACGCAGTATTTT	CASTPFSVYTDTQYF
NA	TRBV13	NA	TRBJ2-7	TGTGCCAGCAGCCTCCGGGATGCGGGACATTACGAGCAGTACTTC	CASSLRDAGHYEQYF
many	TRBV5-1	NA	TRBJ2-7	TGCGCCAGCAGCTTGGGGGACGGTTCCTACGAGCAGTACTTC	CASSLGDGSYEQYF
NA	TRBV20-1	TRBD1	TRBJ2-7	TGCAGTGCTAGAGCCCGGACAGGGTGGTACGAGCAGTACTTC	CSARARTGWYEQYF
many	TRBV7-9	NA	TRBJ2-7	TGTGCCAGCAGCTTAGGCAGGAGCGAGCAGTACTTC	CASSLGRSEQYF
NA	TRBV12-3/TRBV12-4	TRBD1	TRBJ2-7	TGTGCCAGCAGTTCTCCCGGGACAGGGGGTATCGAGCAGTACTTC	CASSSPGTGGIEQYF
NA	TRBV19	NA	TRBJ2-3	TGTGCCAGTACCGAGTGGGCCCTGAAAACAGATACGCAGTATTTT	CASTEWALKTDTQYF
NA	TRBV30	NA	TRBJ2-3	TGTGCCTGGAGCGGAGCGGCAACTAGCACAGATACGCAGTATTTT	CAWSGAATSTDTQYF
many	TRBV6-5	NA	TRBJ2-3	TGTGCCAGCAGTTACTGGGCTAGCGGCACAGATACGCAGTATTTT	CASSYWASGTDTQYF
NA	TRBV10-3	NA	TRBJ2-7	TGTGCCATCAGTGGCTCCGAGACTAGGAAACCCTACGAGCAGTACTTC	CAISGSETRKPYEQYF
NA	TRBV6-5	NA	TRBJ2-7	TGTGCCAGCAGTCCGGGCGGGACAATCTACGAGCGGTACTTC	CASSPGGTIYERYF
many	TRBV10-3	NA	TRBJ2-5	TGTGCCATCAGTGGGGACACCCAAGAGACCCAGTACTTC	CAISGDTQETQYF
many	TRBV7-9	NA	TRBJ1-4	TGTGCCAGCAGCCTACAGGGTAACACTAATGAAAAACTGTTTTTT	CASSLQGNTNEKLFF
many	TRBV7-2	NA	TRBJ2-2	TGTGCCAGCAGCCCTTGGGCGGGTGCGAACACCGGGGAGCTGTTTTTT	CASSPWAGANTGELFF
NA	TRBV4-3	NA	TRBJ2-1	TGCGCCAGCAGCCAAGGGAGTAGCTTCGCCTACAATGAGCAGTTCTTC	CASSQGSSFAYNEQFF
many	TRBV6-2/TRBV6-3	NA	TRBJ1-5	TGTGCCAGCACCCCGACAGGAAATAGCAATCAGCCCCAGCATTTT	CASTPTGNSNQPQHF
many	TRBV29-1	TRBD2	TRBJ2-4	TGCAGCGTTGAAGGGACACTAGCGGGTAATAAAAACATTCAGTACTTC	CSVEGTLAGNKNIQYF
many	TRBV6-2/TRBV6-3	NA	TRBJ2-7	TGTGCCAGCAGCCTGCCATGGGCAGCCGACTACGAGCAGTACTTC	CASSLPWAADYEQYF
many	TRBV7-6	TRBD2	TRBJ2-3	TGTGCCAGCAGCTTACTGTCTAGCGGGGGAACAGATACGCAGTATTTT	CASSLLSSGGTDTQYF
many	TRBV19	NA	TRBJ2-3	TGTGCCAGTAGTATCCTATCGGCGACCACAGATACGCAGTATTTT	CASSILSATTDTQYF
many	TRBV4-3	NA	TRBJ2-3	TGCGCCAGCAGCCCCACCAGCACAGATACGCAGTATTTT	CASSPTSTDTQYF
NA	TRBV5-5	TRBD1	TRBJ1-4	TGTGCCAGCAGCCGACACGGACAGGTCTTTAATGAAAAACTGTTTTTT	CASSRHGQVFNEKLFF
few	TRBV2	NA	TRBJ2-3	TGTGCCAGCACCCACTCTAGGGTAGCGCAAAGCACAGATACGCAGTATTTT	CASTHSRVAQSTDTQYF
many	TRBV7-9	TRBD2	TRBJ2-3	TGTGCCAGCCTCTCCGGGACTAGCAGCACAGATACGCAGTATTTT	CASLSGTSSTDTQYF
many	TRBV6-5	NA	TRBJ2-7	TGTGCCAGCAGTTACTCAGGGAGCGAGCAGTACTTC	CASSYSGSEQYF
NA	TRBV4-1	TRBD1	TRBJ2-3	TGCGCCAGCAGCCAAGGAGGACAGGGTAATCAGCCCCAGTATTTT	CASSQGGQGNQPQYF
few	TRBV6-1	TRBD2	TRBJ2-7	TGTGCCAGCACCCCCGGGGCCGGGACTAGTCTGGGGGACTACGAGCAGTACTTC	CASTPGAGTSLGDYEQYF
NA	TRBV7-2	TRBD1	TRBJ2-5	TGTGCCAGCGGCTTACAGGGGTCTCAAGAGGCCCAGTACTTC	CASGLQGSQEAQYF
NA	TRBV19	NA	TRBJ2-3	TGTGCCAGTAGTCGGCAGGACTACTCGGCAGATACGCAGTATTTT	CASSRQDYSADTQYF
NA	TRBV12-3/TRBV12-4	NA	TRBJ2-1	TGTGCCAGCAACCCACACGGACGCTCCTACAATGAGCAGTTCTTC	CASNPHGRSYNEQFF
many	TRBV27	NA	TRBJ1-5	TGTGCCAGCAGTTTATTGAACGGCCTCGAACCCCAGCATTTT	CASSLLNGLEPQHF
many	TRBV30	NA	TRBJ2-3	TGTGCCTGGAGTTTTAGCGGAAACACAGATACGCAGTATTTT	CAWSFSGNTDTQYF
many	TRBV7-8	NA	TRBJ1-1	TGTGCCAGCAGCTGGGGGTCAAGTTACACTGAAGCTTTCTTT	CASSWGSSYTEAFF
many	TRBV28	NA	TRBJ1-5	TGTGCCAGCAGTTACCCCAGGGGTGGCAATCAGCCCCAGCATTTT	CASSYPRGGNQPQHF
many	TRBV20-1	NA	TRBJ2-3	TGCAGTGCTAGAGTTCCCGCAACCCTGGGCACAGATACGCAGTATTTT	CSARVPATLGTDTQYF